This T cell receptor (beta chain) was captured by sequencing in a study of vaccination and CD4 T cells after COVID-19. In the study overall: In the convalescent group, nasal swab PCR was SARS-CoV-2 positive; roughly nine cases were mild and one severe. At a median 72 days (range 14 to 241) after dose two, post-vaccine samples were obtained. Two doses of either BNT162b2 or mRNA-1273 vaccine went to participants.

The CDR3 totals 14 residues. With 4 bases removed from V and 9 bases from J, the gap between germline ends came to 19 bases. From germline, CDR1 is ENHRY and CDR2 SYGVKD. Sequencing of cultured CD4+ T cell DNA used the Oncomine TCR Beta short-read assay. Cultured CD4+ T cells were the source of extracted genomic DNA. One entry per CDR3 protein, called by TCRdb with MiXCR from the PCR reads. Found here are under 15,000 distinct CDR3 sequences, around 42% of them singletons; the top ten hold roughly 22%. The treatment is: approximately 10-day PBMC culture with coronavirus spike peptide pools or control peptides (ViraFEST assay). On this clonotype itself: The antigen is unknown.

Sequenced material: CD4+ T cells from blood, cultured in vitro, taken before SARS-CoV-2 vaccination. This receptor was taken from a human donor who had recovered from COVID-19. The chain uses TRBV10-3 and TRBJ2-7; D might be TRBD1 (5 bases). The CDR3 sequence is CAISGLEGVRGQYF. For the CDR3, the DNA is TGTGCCATCAGTGGGCTCGAAGGGGTCCGCGGGCAGTACTTC.